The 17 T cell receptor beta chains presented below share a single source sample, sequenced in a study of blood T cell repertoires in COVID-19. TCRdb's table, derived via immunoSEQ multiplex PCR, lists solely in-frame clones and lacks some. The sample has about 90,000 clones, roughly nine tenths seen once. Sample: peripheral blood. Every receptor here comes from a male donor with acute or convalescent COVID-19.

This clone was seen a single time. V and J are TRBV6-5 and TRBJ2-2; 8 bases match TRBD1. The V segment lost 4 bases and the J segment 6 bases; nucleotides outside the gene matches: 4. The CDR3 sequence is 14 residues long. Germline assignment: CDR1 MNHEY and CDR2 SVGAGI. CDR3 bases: TGTGCCAGCAGTTTGGGACAGGCCTCCGGGGAGCTGTTTTTT. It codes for CASSLGQASGELFF.

CDR3 in amino acids: CASSPLPPGLQETQYF. CDR3 coding DNA: TGTGCCAGCTCACCCCTCCCACCGGGACTTCAAGAGACCCAGTACTTC. The chain is built from TRBV18 and TRBJ2-5; possibly TRBD2 for D (6 bases). The germline V gene has CDR1 KGHSH and CDR2 LQKENI. Trimming stripped 3 bases from V and 2 bases from J, with 16 bases between. The CDR3 length is 16 residues.

The CDR3 nucleotides read TGTGCCAGTAGTAGACTGGGACAGGTCGGGGAAAAACTGTTTTTT. It specifies CASSRLGQVGEKLFF. The rearrangement uses TRBV19 and TRBJ1-4; 8 bases fit TRBD1. From germline, CDR1 is LNHDA and CDR2 SQIVND (reference sequence). With 4 bases clipped from V and 8 bases from J, the junction kept 9 bases outside the gene matches. The CDR3 has 15 amino acids.

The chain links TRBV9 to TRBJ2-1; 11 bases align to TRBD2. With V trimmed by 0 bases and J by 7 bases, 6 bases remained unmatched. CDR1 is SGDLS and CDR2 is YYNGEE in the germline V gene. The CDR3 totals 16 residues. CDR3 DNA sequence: TGTGCCAGCAGCGTAGTAGCTAGCGGGGGGAGGAATGAGCAGTTCTTC. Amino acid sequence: CASSVVASGGRNEQFF.

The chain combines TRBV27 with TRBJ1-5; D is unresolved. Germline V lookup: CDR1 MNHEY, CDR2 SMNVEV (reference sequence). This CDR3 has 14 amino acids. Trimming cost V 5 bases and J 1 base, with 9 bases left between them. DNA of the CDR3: TGTGCCAGCAGTCTACAGTGGAGCAATCAGCCCCAGCATTTT. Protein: CASSLQWSNQPQHF.

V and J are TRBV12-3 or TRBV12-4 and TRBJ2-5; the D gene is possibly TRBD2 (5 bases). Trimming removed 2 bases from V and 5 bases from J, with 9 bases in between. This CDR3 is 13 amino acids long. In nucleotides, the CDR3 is TGTGCCAGCAGTTTAAGGGAGTTGGAGACCCAGTACTTC. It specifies CASSLRELETQYF.

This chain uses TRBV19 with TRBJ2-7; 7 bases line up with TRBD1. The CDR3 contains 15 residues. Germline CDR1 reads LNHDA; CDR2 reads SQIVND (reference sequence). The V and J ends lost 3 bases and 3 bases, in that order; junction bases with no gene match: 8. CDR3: CASSIVPGQDYEQYF. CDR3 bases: TGTGCCAGTAGTATTGTGCCAGGACAGGACTACGAGCAGTACTTC.

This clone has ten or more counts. The CDR3: CASSLYRGTRGQTGELFF. The CDR3 DNA reads as TGTGCCAGCAGCCTATATCGGGGGACTAGAGGGCAAACCGGGGAGCTGTTTTTT. This chain uses TRBV7-9 with TRBJ2-2; 8 bases are a match to TRBD2. V lost 5 bases, J lost 5 bases, and 16 bases stayed unmatched. CDR1 is SEHNR, CDR2 FQNEAQ, per germline (reference sequence). This CDR3 has 18 residues.

CDR3 sequence: CASSYSRPDNEQFF. As DNA, the CDR3 is TGTGCCAGCAGTTACTCGAGGCCGGACAATGAGCAGTTCTTC. V gene TRBV6-6 combines with J gene TRBJ2-1, with no clear D. Germline lookup yields CDR1 MNHNY and CDR2 SVGAGI (reference sequence). Between the trimmed V and J ends, which lost 0 bases and 5 bases, there was a span of 8 bases. The CDR3 consists of 14 residues.

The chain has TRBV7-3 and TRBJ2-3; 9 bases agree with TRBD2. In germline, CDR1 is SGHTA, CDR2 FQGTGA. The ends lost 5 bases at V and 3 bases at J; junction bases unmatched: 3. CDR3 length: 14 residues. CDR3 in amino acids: CASSRTSATDTQYF. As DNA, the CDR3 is TGTGCCAGCAGCAGGACTAGCGCGACAGATACGCAGTATTTT.

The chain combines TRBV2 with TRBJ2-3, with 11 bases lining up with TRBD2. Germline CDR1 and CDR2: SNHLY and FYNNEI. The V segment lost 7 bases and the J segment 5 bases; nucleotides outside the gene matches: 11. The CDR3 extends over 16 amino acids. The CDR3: CASTRPGLAEGDTQYF. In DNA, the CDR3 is TGTGCCAGCACCCGCCCGGGACTAGCGGAAGGAGATACGCAGTATTTT.

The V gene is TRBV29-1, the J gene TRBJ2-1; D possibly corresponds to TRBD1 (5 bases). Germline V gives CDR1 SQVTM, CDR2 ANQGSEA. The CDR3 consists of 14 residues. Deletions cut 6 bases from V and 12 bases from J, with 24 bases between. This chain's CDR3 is CSVEIGAAKVLQFF. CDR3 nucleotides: TGCAGCGTAGAAATAGGGGCCGCCAAAGTCTTGCAGTTCTTC.

The CDR3 spells CASSLGLDGYTF. CDR3 bases: TGCGCCAGCAGCCTCGGACTTGACGGCTACACCTTC. The V call is TRBV5-1, the J call TRBJ1-2; D unresolved. Trimming pared 4 bases from V and 8 bases from J, leaving 12 bases between. The CDR3 is 12 residues long. Germline assignment: CDR1 SGHRS and CDR2 YFSETQ. Combining the CDR3 with reference TRBV5-1 and TRBJ1-2 gives the whole variable domain KAGVTQTPRYLIKTRGQQVTLSCSPISGHRSVSWYQQTPGQGLQFLFEYFSETQRNKGNFPGRFSGRQFSNSRSEMNVSTLELGDSALYLCASSLGLDGYTFGSGTRLTVV.

The CDR3 spells CASSTWGTVNSNQPQHF. The CDR3 DNA is TGTGCCAGTAGTACTTGGGGGACAGTCAATAGCAATCAGCCCCAGCATTTT. The rearrangement joins TRBV19 to TRBJ1-5; 7 nucleotides align to TRBD1. This CDR3 comprises 17 residues. The V gene end was trimmed by 4 bases and the J gene end by 0 bases; junction bases not matched to a gene: 9. The germline V gene encodes CDR1 LNHDA and CDR2 SQIVND (reference sequence).

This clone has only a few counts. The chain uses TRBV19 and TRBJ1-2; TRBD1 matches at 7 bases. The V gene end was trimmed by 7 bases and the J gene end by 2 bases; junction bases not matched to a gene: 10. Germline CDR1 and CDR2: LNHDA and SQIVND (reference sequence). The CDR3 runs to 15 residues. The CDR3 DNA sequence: TGTGCCAGTACTACAGGGGTCTCCGTGAACTATGGCTACACCTTC. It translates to CASTTGVSVNYGYTF.

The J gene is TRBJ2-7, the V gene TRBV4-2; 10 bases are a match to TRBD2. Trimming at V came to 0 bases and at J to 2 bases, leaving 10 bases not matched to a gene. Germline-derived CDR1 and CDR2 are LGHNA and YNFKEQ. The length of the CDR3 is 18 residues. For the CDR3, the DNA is TGTGCCAGCAGCCAAGATCTCCCTAGCGGGGGATCTACCTACGAGCAGTACTTC. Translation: CASSQDLPSGGSTYEQYF.

This chain's CDR3 is CASSATVDTQYF. In DNA form, the CDR3 reads TGTGCCAGCAGCGCGACTGTCGATACGCAGTATTTT. The chain couples TRBV9 to TRBJ2-3; no firm D call. The V end lost 3 bases, the J end lost 6 bases, and 8 bases lay between the germline ends. The CDR3 totals 12 residues. Germline lookup yields CDR1 SGDLS and CDR2 YYNGEE. The full variable domain, completed using reference TRBV9 and TRBJ2-3, is DSGVTQTPKHLITATGQRVTLRCSPRSGDLSVYWYQQSLDQGLQFLIQYYNGEERAKGNILERFSAQQFPDLHSELNLSSLELGDSALYFCASSATVDTQYFGPGTRLTVL.